A single TCR beta chain is shown here with its context. The target antigen is unknown. The data were taken from a study of STAT3 mutations in large granular lymphocyte leukemia. Across the whole study: Over half of T-LGLL patients had one or more immunosuppressive regimens. Notes on the study in general: Clonal expansion was inferred from samples taken at other timepoints. In T-cell large granular lymphocyte leukemia, about half of patients showed multiple immunodominant subclonotypes.

Germline loops: CDR1 LNHNV, CDR2 YYDKDF (reference sequence). This CDR3 has 14 amino acids. Trimming removed 5 bases from V and 5 bases from J, with 15 bases in between. TCRdb's table, derived via immunoSEQ multiplex PCR, lists solely in-frame clones and lacks some. Of 15,000 or so clones listed, over 70% are singletons. Specimen: peripheral blood mononuclear cells. The gene calls are TRBV15 and TRBJ2-5; D gene uncertain. The sequence was collected from a man aged 55-75 years with T-cell large granular lymphocyte leukemia. Some clones in this sample may be carry-over from other donors' samples. CDR3 nucleotide sequence: TGTGCCACCAGCGGACCGAGATACGAGGAGACCCAGTACTTC. As protein: CATSGPRYEETQYF.